The T cell receptor (beta chain) under discussion was sequenced for a study of blood T cell repertoires in COVID-19. In the study overall: Samples taken during acute and convalescent COVID-19 were collected in the United States, Italy and Spain. From T cells, B-cell-depleted T cells, or PBMCs came the material, which was cDNA or gDNA.

Measured with immunoSEQ multiplex PCR; TCRdb has only the in-frame clones, and not every one. The sample carries fewer than 500,000 clones, roughly 86% recorded once. V lost 7 bases to trimming and J lost 9 bases; unmatched junction nucleotides: 10. CDR3 length equals 14 residues. From germline, CDR1 is GTSNPN and CDR2 SVGIG (reference sequence). The sequenced sample was PBMCs or T cells enriched from blood (not recorded which). The chain uses TRBV30 and TRBJ2-1, with 12 nucleotides matching TRBD2. The source of this sequence is a man younger than 40 who had recovered from COVID-19. The CDR3 DNA sequence: TGTGCCTCCTCGACTCTACTAGCGGGGGGTGAGCAGTTCTTC. Translation: CASSTLLAGGEQFF.